The 32 T cell receptor beta chains below come from one sample, sequenced in a study of somatic mutations in cytotoxic T cells in rheumatoid arthritis. Some clones are missing from TCRdb's copy, which holds only in-frame ones; the method was immunoSEQ multiplex PCR. The sample consists of about 20,000 clones, over 60% of them appearing once. Specimen: CD8+ T cells sorted from blood. These receptors all come from an adult with rheumatoid arthritis.

This chain connects TRBV7-8 to TRBJ2-1, with 8 bases identical to TRBD2. CDR1 and CDR2 from the germline V gene are SGHVS and FQNEAQ. Losses at the gene ends were 3 bases for V and 0 bases for J; bases not matched to a gene: 4. The CDR3 runs 16 residues. The CDR3 loop is CASSFGRASSYNEQFF. CDR3 nucleotides: TGTGCCAGCAGCTTCGGGAGGGCAAGCTCCTACAATGAGCAGTTCTTC.

The chain joins TRBV5-1 to TRBJ1-2; D remains ambiguous. The germline CDR1 and CDR2 sequences are SGHRS and YFSETQ. The length of the CDR3 is 15 residues. Trimming took off 0 bases at V and 4 bases at J, with 13 bases between the two ends. The CDR3 region is CASSLVVTPGYGYTF. CDR3 coding DNA: TGCGCCAGCAGCTTGGTCGTCACCCCGGGCTATGGCTACACCTTC.

This clone was detected a few times. The rearrangement uses TRBV2 and TRBJ2-7, with a possible D match to TRBD1 (5 bases). Trimming stripped 4 bases from V and 5 bases from J, with 21 bases between. Germline CDR1 and CDR2: SNHLY and FYNNEI. The CDR3 runs 16 residues. CDR3 residues: CASSANQNTGRDEQYF. The CDR3 DNA follows: TGTGCCAGCAGTGCCAACCAGAATACAGGCCGGGACGAGCAGTACTTC. Together with reference TRBV2 and TRBJ2-7, the CDR3 gives the full variable domain: EPEVTQTPSHQVTQMGQEVILRCVPISNHLYFYWYRQILGQKVEFLVSFYNNEISEKSEIFDDQFSVERPDGSNFTLKIRSTKLEDSAMYFCASSANQNTGRDEQYFGPGTRLTVT.

The V call is TRBV6-1, the J call TRBJ2-7; D is unresolved. Per germline, CDR1 MNHNS and CDR2 SASEGT. V lost 1 base and J 2 bases, leaving 12 bases between the germline ends. This CDR3 is built from 15 residues. CDR3 coding DNA: TGTGCCAGCAGTGAAGAGGGCGGATGGGCCTACGAGCAGTACTTC. Translating it yields CASSEEGGWAYEQYF.

By share of the sample, this clone is medium-sized. The V and J genes are TRBV7-9 and TRBJ2-7; 8 nucleotides match TRBD2. Germline V gives CDR1 SEHNR, CDR2 FQNEAQ (reference sequence). V gave up 1 base and J gave up 1 base; unmatched junction bases: 3. The CDR3 totals 15 residues. The CDR3 reads CASSLVSGGSYEQYF. CDR3 nucleotides: TGTGCCAGCAGCTTAGTCTCGGGAGGGTCCTACGAGCAGTACTTC.

The chain couples TRBV6-5 to TRBJ1-1; D call uncertain. The CDR3 has 14 amino acids. Trimming removed 2 bases at V and 7 bases at J, with 14 bases between. CDR1 MNHEY and CDR2 SVGAGI come from the germline V gene. CDR3 loop: CASSYEGLHFEAFF. The DNA for the CDR3 is TGTGCCAGCAGTTACGAGGGCTTGCATTTTGAAGCTTTCTTT.

V gene TRBV29-1 combines with J gene TRBJ2-3; 10 nucleotides agree with TRBD1. V lost 5 bases to trimming and J lost 8 bases; unmatched junction nucleotides: 7. The CDR3 loop spans 13 amino acids. The germline gives CDR1 SQVTM, CDR2 ANQGSEA. CDR3 region: CSVPGQGLGTQYF. CDR3 bases: TGCAGCGTTCCGGGACAGGGGTTAGGTACGCAGTATTTT.

This clone was detected only once. This sequence joins TRBV6-6 and TRBJ2-2; 12 bases are shared with TRBD2. V gave up 2 bases and J gave up 5 bases; unmatched junction bases: 0. CDR3 length: 15 amino acids. Germline loops: CDR1 MNHNY, CDR2 SVGAGI (reference sequence). This CDR3 reads CASSYGLAGTGELFF. CDR3 nucleotides: TGTGCCAGCAGTTACGGACTAGCGGGAACCGGGGAGCTGTTTTTT.

In nucleotides, the CDR3 is TGTGCCAGCAGTTTAGGCAGGGTCGGTCAGCCCCAGCATTTT. Translation: CASSLGRVGQPQHF. The rearrangement uses TRBV27 and TRBJ1-5, with D tentatively TRBD1 (5 bases). Looked up from germline, CDR1 is MNHEY and CDR2 is SMNVEV (reference sequence). Deletions cut 2 bases from V and 6 bases from J, with 11 bases between. This CDR3 region has 14 residues.

The chain recombines TRBV25-1 with TRBJ2-1; tentatively, D is TRBD1 (5 bases). The CDR3 length is 17 residues. The ends were cut back, 1 base at V and 6 bases at J, with 19 bases in the middle. Germline assignment: CDR1 MGHDK and CDR2 SYGVNS. The CDR3 DNA sequence: TGTGCCAGCAGTGAATTGAACATGGCAGGGAAGGGCAATGAGCAGTTCTTC. Amino acids: CASSELNMAGKGNEQFF. The complete variable domain, with remaining parts taken from reference TRBV25-1 and TRBJ2-1, reads EADIYQTPRYLVIGTGKKITLECSQTMGHDKMYWYQQDPGMELHLIHYSYGVNSTEKGDLSSESTVSRIRTEHFPLTLESARPSHTSQYLCASSELNMAGKGNEQFFGPGTRLTVL.

The CDR3 reads CASSGTAVSFSYEQYF. Here the CDR3 DNA reads TGCGCCAGCAGTGGGACAGCCGTATCTTTCTCCTACGAGCAGTACTTC. The V and J genes are TRBV10-2 and TRBJ2-7, with D possibly being TRBD1 (6 bases). CDR1 is WSHSY and CDR2 is SAAADI in the germline V gene. Trimming left V 4 bases short and J 0 bases short, with 16 bases between. The CDR3 is made up of 16 amino acids.

The V and J genes are TRBV9 and TRBJ2-5, with TRBD2 matching 10 bases. Looked up from germline, CDR1 is SGDLS and CDR2 is YYNGEE. V was pared by 0 bases and J by 3 bases, with 5 bases of the junction left unmatched. This CDR3 has 16 residues. CDR3 sequence (DNA): TGTGCCAGCAGCGTAGGGGTAGCGGGGGGAGAAGAGACCCAGTACTTC. The encoded protein is CASSVGVAGGEETQYF.

This clone was counted between two and nine times. This rearrangement joins TRBV15 to TRBJ2-2, with D tentatively TRBD2 (6 bases). The germline CDR1 and CDR2 sequences are LNHNV and YYDKDF (reference sequence). V was cut by 0 bases and J by 4 bases, with 12 bases left in between. The CDR3 is 16 amino acids. The CDR3: CATSRDRERVTGELFF. For the CDR3, the DNA is TGTGCCACCAGCAGAGATCGGGAGCGGGTCACCGGGGAGCTGTTTTTT.

This clone showed up just once. The chain combines TRBV19 with TRBJ2-7, with D tentatively TRBD2 (5 bases). The CDR3 covers 14 residues. Per the germline V gene, CDR1 is LNHDA and CDR2 is SQIVND (reference sequence). Trimming removed 10 bases at V and 4 bases at J, with 20 bases between. For the CDR3, the DNA is TGTGCCACCAATGCAGCGGTAGGCGCATACGAGCAGTACTTC. It yields the protein CATNAAVGAYEQYF. Variable domain in full (rest from reference TRBV19 and TRBJ2-7): DGGITQSPKYLFRKEGQNVTLSCEQNLNHDAMYWYRQDPGQGLRLIYYSQIVNDFQKGDIAEGYSVSREKKESFPLTVTSAQKNPTAFYLCATNAAVGAYEQYFGPGTRLTVT.

The rearrangement joins TRBV7-6 to TRBJ2-3, with D possibly TRBD2 on 6 matching bases. CDR1 is SGHVS, CDR2 FNYEAQ, per germline. The V end lost 5 bases, the J end lost 3 bases, and 12 bases lay between the germline ends. This CDR3 has 14 amino acids. CDR3 protein: CASSPGGGTDTQYF. CDR3 DNA sequence: TGTGCCAGCAGCCCCGGTGGGGGGACAGATACGCAGTATTTT.

The chain recombines TRBV21-1 with TRBJ2-7. TRBV21-1 is termed a pseudogene. The CDR3 runs 12 residues. CDR3 sequence reads: CPGTESSYEQYF. CDR3 coding DNA: TGCCCCGGGACCGAGAGCTCCTACGAGCAGTACTTC.

This chain joins TRBV5-6 and TRBJ2-2; no clear D gene. CDR1 is SGHDT, CDR2 YYEEEE, per germline. V shed 1 base and J shed 1 base, with 5 bases lying between them. The CDR3 runs to 14 residues. CDR3 DNA sequence: TGTGCCAGCAGCTTGTCTTGGAACACCGGGGAGCTGTTTTTT. Translated, it gives CASSLSWNTGELFF.

The chain links TRBV11-3 to TRBJ2-3; 7 bases align to TRBD1. Germline V gene data show CDR1 as SGHNT and CDR2 as YENEEA. After removal of 1 base from V and 3 bases from J, the junction contained 4 bases not matched to a gene. The CDR3 runs 15 residues. Here the CDR3 DNA reads TGTGCCAGCAGCTTAGTGGCAGGGGGAACAGATACGCAGTATTTT. Protein sequence: CASSLVAGGTDTQYF.

The V and J genes are TRBV4-1 and TRBJ2-2, with a weak D call TRBD2 (6 bases). V lost 0 bases and J lost 5, with 16 bases in between. Germline CDR1 MGHRA, CDR2 YSYEKL. The length of the CDR3 is 17 residues. The DNA for the CDR3 is TGCGCCAGCAGCCAAGAACCTTCGGCAGGGAGGACCGGGGAGCTGTTTTTT. The encoded protein is CASSQEPSAGRTGELFF.

This clone was found a few times. The chain has TRBV27 and TRBJ2-7; 9 bases are a match to TRBD1. The CDR3 length is 15 residues. The V and J ends lost 4 bases and 5 bases, in that order; junction bases with no gene match: 9. Per germline, CDR1 MNHEY and CDR2 SMNVEV (reference sequence). The CDR3 DNA reads as TGTGCCAGCAGTTCTCCCGGGACAGGGATCAACGAGCAGTACTTC. Translation gives CASSSPGTGINEQYF.

The genes are TRBV29-1 and TRBJ1-6; TRBD1 aligns across 10 bases. The CDR3 runs to 13 residues. V was pared by 6 bases and J by 10 bases, with 6 bases of the junction left unmatched. Germline V gene data show CDR1 as SQVTM and CDR2 as ANQGSEA. CDR3 nucleotide sequence: TGCAGCGTCCCCGGGACAGGGGACTCACCCCTCCACTTT. Translating it yields CSVPGTGDSPLHF.

The gene calls are TRBV11-2 and TRBJ2-1, with D possibly being TRBD2 (6 bases). Germline V gives CDR1 SGHAT, CDR2 FQNNGV. The CDR3 is 13 amino acids. The V gene lost 3 bases and the J gene lost 9 bases, with 12 bases spanning the gap. In DNA form, the CDR3 reads TGTGCCAGCAGCTTGGTCGGGGGTGGTGAGCAGTTCTTC. This encodes CASSLVGGGEQFF. Drawing the rest from reference TRBV11-2 and TRBJ2-1, the complete variable domain is EAGVAQSPRYKIIEKRQSVAFWCNPISGHATLYWYQQILGQGPKLLIQFQNNGVVDDSQLPKDRFSAERLKGVDSTLKIQPAKLEDSAVYLCASSLVGGGEQFFGPGTRLTVL.

The gene calls are TRBV7-6 and TRBJ2-7; 12 bases fit TRBD1. Germline V gives CDR1 SGHVS, CDR2 FNYEAQ. The CDR3 loop spans 15 amino acids. Losses at the gene ends were 2 bases for V and 6 bases for J; bases not matched to a gene: 5. Written as DNA, the CDR3 is TGTGCCAGCAGCTTATTGGGGACAGGGGGCTCCGAGCAGTACTTC. It encodes CASSLLGTGGSEQYF. The complete variable domain, with remaining parts taken from reference TRBV7-6 and TRBJ2-7, reads GAGVSQSPRYKVTKRGQDVALRCDPISGHVSLYWYRQALGQGPEFLTYFNYEAQQDKSGLPNDRFSAERPEGSISTLTIQRTEQRDSAMYRCASSLLGTGGSEQYFGPGTRLTVT.

This clone was counted a single time. This chain links TRBV27 with TRBJ1-6; D unclear. Trimming removed 2 bases from V and 7 bases from J, with 6 bases in between. This CDR3 region has 13 residues. The germline V gene encodes CDR1 MNHEY and CDR2 SMNVEV (reference sequence). In nucleotides, the CDR3 is TGTGCCAGCAGTTTAGCAGCGAATTCACCCCTCCACTTT. Its translation: CASSLAANSPLHF.

The genes are TRBV6-5 and TRBJ2-3; no clear D. The CDR3 has 13 amino acids. With 5 bases removed from V and 6 bases from J, the gap between germline ends came to 12 bases. Germline V lookup: CDR1 MNHEY, CDR2 SVGAGI. CDR3 sequence (DNA): TGTGCCAGCAGTACGATTCTAGGTGATACGCAGTATTTT. Its translation: CASSTILGDTQYF.

The chain employs TRBV2 and TRBJ2-3; possibly TRBD2 for D (6 bases). Trimming took 1 base from V and 10 from J, leaving 24 bases between them. The length of the CDR3 is 17 residues. From germline, CDR1 is SNHLY and CDR2 FYNNEI. The CDR3 loop is CASSEVGVAAITGAQYF. As DNA, the CDR3 is TGTGCCAGCAGTGAAGTGGGGGTAGCCGCCATTACGGGGGCGCAGTATTTT.

This chain joins TRBV6-6 and TRBJ1-4; D remains unclear. V lost 3 bases to trimming and J lost 7 bases, with 15 bases between them. The CDR3 has 15 residues. Germline CDR1 and CDR2: MNHNY and SVGAGI (reference sequence). This CDR3 reads CASSYSSTGGEKLFF. For the CDR3, the DNA is TGTGCCAGCAGTTATTCATCCACTGGTGGTGAAAAACTGTTTTTT.

The chain couples TRBV9 to TRBJ2-7, with TRBD1 matching 9 bases. Germline V gene sequence: CDR1 SGDLS, CDR2 YYNGEE. V gave up 4 bases and J gave up 0 bases; unmatched junction bases: 14. CDR3 length: 18 residues. The CDR3 is CASSISGTGIDGSYEQYF. CDR3 DNA sequence: TGTGCCAGCAGCATTTCCGGGACAGGGATTGATGGCTCCTACGAGCAGTACTTC.

J is TRBJ1-1 and V is TRBV7-9; D gene ambiguous. This CDR3 comprises 14 residues. Germline CDR1 is SEHNR and CDR2 is FQNEAQ (reference sequence). The germline V and J ends were trimmed by 1 base and 4 bases, with 10 bases remaining between them. The CDR3: CASSLVVRATEAFF. DNA for the CDR3: TGTGCCAGCAGCTTAGTAGTTCGTGCCACTGAAGCTTTCTTT.

V usage is TRBV15 and J usage is TRBJ2-3, with a tentative D call TRBD2 (6 bases). The germline V gene has CDR1 LNHNV and CDR2 YYDKDF (reference sequence). Trimming cost V 5 bases and J 0 bases, with 12 bases left between them. The CDR3 has 15 residues. CDR3 sequence: CATSWAGSSTDTQYF. Written as DNA, the CDR3 is TGTGCCACCAGCTGGGCGGGGTCTAGCACAGATACGCAGTATTTT. Based on the CDR3 plus reference TRBV15 and TRBJ2-3, the full variable domain is DAMVIQNPRYQVTQFGKPVTLSCSQTLNHNVMYWYQQKSSQAPKLLFHYYDKDFNNEADTPDNFQSRRPNTSFCFLDIRSPGLGDTAMYLCATSWAGSSTDTQYFGPGTRLTVL.

In the case of this clone: At one boundary the junction diverges from the germline segment, which might be a read error. The rearrangement joins TRBV7-7 to TRBJ2-1, with a possible D match to TRBD1 (6 bases). Germline CDR1 reads SSHAT; CDR2 reads FNYEAQ (reference sequence). The CDR3 contains 14 residues. The CDR3 DNA reads as TGTGCTAGCAGCTTAGGCCCGGGGACAATCGAGCAGTTCTTC. This codes for CASSLGPGTIEQFF.

The V call is TRBV9, the J call TRBJ2-1; perhaps TRBD2 as D (6 bases). This CDR3 spans 12 amino acids. The germline CDR1 and CDR2 sequences are SGDLS and YYNGEE. Between the trimmed V and J ends, which lost 4 bases and 10 bases, there was a span of 12 bases. CDR3 loop: CASSLGGEEQFF. CDR3 in DNA: TGTGCCAGCAGCCTGGGGGGAGAGGAGCAGTTCTTC.